This paragraph covers one T cell receptor (beta chain) sequence. Its antigen is not known. Each CDR3 protein gets one entry after TCRdb re-called the 5' RACE reads with MiXCR. Among some 240,000 distinct CDR3 sequences listed, more than 9% were seen once. Between the trimmed V and J ends, which lost 3 bases and 7 bases, there was a span of 15 bases. The CDR3 runs to 14 residues. CDR1 and CDR2 from the germline V gene are LNHDA and SQIVND (reference sequence). The sample belongs to a study of identical twins. Study-wide points: Not following the same donors, the study drew its conclusions from cross-sectional statistical analysis.

The clonotype originates from a man aged 45-65 years in good health. This sequence joins TRBV19 and TRBJ1-2, with D unclear. Sequenced input: memory T cells sorted from blood. CDR3 coding DNA: TGTGCCAGTAGTATTCGGGCAGGTCAGCGTGGCTACACCTTC. The encoded protein is CASSIRAGQRGYTF.